This TCR beta chain stems from a study of graft-versus-host responses after intestinal transplantation. Study overall: Each of the recipients got a multivisceral, liver-intestinal, or isolated intestinal transplant. Anti-thymocyte globulin induction preceded about 3 years of tacrolimus and steroid maintenance in all recipients.

The CDR3 loop spans 14 amino acids. From germline, CDR1 is LNHNV and CDR2 YYDKDF (reference sequence). The V gene end was trimmed by 5 bases and the J gene end by 3 bases; junction bases not matched to a gene: 7. Measured with immunoSEQ multiplex PCR; TCRdb has only the in-frame clones, and not every one. The sample consists of approximately 63,000 clones, 75% to 90% of them appearing once. Graft tissue was processed to release intraepithelial and lamina propria lymphocytes. The origin of this receptor is a human patient who received an intestinal transplant, so some T cells may come from the graft donor. This material consisted of ileum tissue, taken 357 days after transplant. This sequence joins TRBV15 and TRBJ2-7; 7 nucleotides line up with TRBD2. The CDR3 nucleotides read TGTGCCACCAGCCCCGGACTAGTGGGCTACGAGCAGTACTTC. The encoded protein is CATSPGLVGYEQYF.